This TCR beta chain stems from a study of cytomegalovirus exposure and HLA in healthy donors (dated by TCRdb to about 2017). With respect to the entire study: An earlier analysis of approximately 640 of the donors reported approximately 300 Gb of sequence data and 120 million or so unique TCR beta sequences from 150 million to 200 million T cells. Roughly 300 gigabases of sequencing data and approximately 93 million unique TCR sequences were included in an early release covering several hundred HLA-typed donors. Of the approximately 400 genotyped donors, over 80% were placed in the genetic ancestry cluster associated with self-reported Caucasian donors. The study aimed to test whether cataloging public T cell receptors could reveal signatures of past pathogen exposure. The study profiled the T cell repertoires of hundreds of subjects by immunosequencing and related them to cytomegalovirus serostatus. Besides the first cohort of hundreds of subjects, a separate validation cohort made up of 120 or so different subjects was used. To predict cytomegalovirus infection status, the study combined high-throughput TCR immunosequencing, statistical association of individual TCRs with disease status, and machine learning. A later analysis re-examined previously published TCR beta repertoires from over 500 donors and added high-resolution HLA genotyping to investigate patterns of TCR occurrence. The later analysis used no new phenotypic data to find candidate immune exposures, relying instead on TCR beta sequences and their occurrence across donors. An earlier analysis of around 580 of the donors used high-throughput TCR beta sequencing to judge whether each TCR beta V gene segment behaved as functional or pseudogenic. Donor age, sex, ethnicity and CMV serostatus were compiled together with the repertoire data. In a later genetic analysis, genome-wide SNP genotypes for about three fifths of the roughly 670 donors were used, and that subset was treated as a discovery cohort. Every discovery cohort repertoire had been produced on one sequencing platform. Class I and class II HLA loci were covered by the typing at four-digit resolution. Typing coverage varied by locus: roughly 629-640 donors for A, B, C, DRB1 and DQB1; roughly 520 for DQA1; about 600 for DPA1; fewer than 480 for DPB1. Four to six DR-DQ haplotypes were handled as single units for association and clustering, since linkage in the cohort was strong. Across roughly 420 genotyped donors of the cohort, an average of approximately 240,000 unique TCR beta nucleotide sequences per donor were sequenced, and roughly 20% of those sequences were non-productive. The investigation overall reported the following: Most TCR sequences were observed very rarely across donors, whereas some public TCRs were present in many individuals. Because counts were too low, seventeen rarely observed V segments, including chromosome 9 orphons, were left out of the earlier analysis of 500 to 650 of the donors. CMV serostatus was the only immune exposure information available for the cohort. Only TCR beta chains were sequenced in this cohort, and the absence of alpha or paired-chain data limited detectable features. In a later genetic analysis, a missense DCLRE1C variant was associated with V-gene and J-gene trimming of TCR beta chains, and the association was replicated in an independent cohort. A few of the identified cytomegalovirus-associated TCR beta chains were confirmed in vitro to be specific for cytomegalovirus antigens. Sequencing depth was assumed to be roughly uniform across donors in the presence/absence analyses, though that assumption may not hold. Compared with equally common non-associated chains, HLA-associated TCR beta chains in a later analysis were more clonally expanded and had lower generation probabilities. In an earlier analysis of about 600 of the donors, most TCR beta V segments appeared in productive rearrangements about 87% or about 30% of the time, broadly matching IMGT annotations. The authors suggested that the approach could potentially be extended to other disease states and immunological phenotypes. Several of the top co-occurrence clusters appeared to be linked to parvovirus B19, influenza, CMV and Epstein-Barr virus, according to a later analysis. According to a later analysis, most CMV-associated TCR beta chains appeared to be HLA-restricted, and the HLA associations seemed to be driven largely by CMV exposure. In a later analysis, 15,000 to 20,000 TCR beta sequences were associated with specific HLA alleles at a false discovery rate of 0.05. When HLA alleles, especially DR and DQ, strongly co-occurred, attributing TCR associations to individual alleles was difficult. In a later genetic analysis, fewer N-insertions in productive TCRs were reported among donors in an Asian-associated ancestry cluster than the roughly 640-donor mean. A later analysis found that TCR association rates varied across HLA loci, with DRB1 alleles showing the most associated TCRs and HLA-C alleles the fewest. The classifier was reported to diagnose cytomegalovirus status with high specificity and sensitivity in both the original cohort and the validation cohort. Linkage disequilibrium might explain the correlated functional status among segregating V segments, but an unknown experimental factor could not be ruled out. A further reported finding was that TCR beta sequences accurately predicted the HLA-A and HLA-B alleles for most subjects in the first cohort. Because HLA typing was missing for some donors at each locus, association tests included only the typed subset. The study gave a list of about 170 TCR beta chains associated with cytomegalovirus. A cluster of highly shared sequence variants was judged likely to represent a technical artifact of the sequencing pipeline.

Library generation was performed with the immunoSEQ multiplex PCR assay. The multiplex PCR relied on a mix of 60 forward primers for TCR Vbeta segments and 13 reverse primers for TCR Jbeta segments. Amplification of the CDR3 region of rearranged TCR beta genes was performed with a multiplex PCR assay on genomic DNA. On the Illumina HiSeq System, the amplified TCR beta libraries were sequenced as 87-base-pair reads. On the study's bioinformatics: Across the 670 or so repertoires, a later analysis counted 78 million or so unique TCR beta chains, approximately 12 million of which were shared by at least two donors. Raw reads were error-corrected and collapsed into unique sequences with a nearest-neighbor algorithm that merged closely related sequences to remove PCR and sequencing errors. Alignment of CDR3 sequences to IMGT reference sequences was used to assign V, D and J gene segments. For a sequence to be retained, at least a six-nucleotide match to both a V gene segment and a J gene segment was required. Rearrangements were called productive when the CDR3 lacked stop codons and stayed in frame with V and J; all others were non-productive. Following IMGT convention, CDR3 was defined as the stretch from the second conserved V-encoded cysteine to the conserved J-encoded phenylalanine. The earlier analysis of fewer than 700 of the donors excluded sequences that lacked an unambiguous match to a single V gene segment. An earlier analysis of several hundred of the donors called V segments functional above 56.7% productive rearrangements and segregating when the between-donor standard deviation exceeded 5%. A statistical classification framework was built to diagnose cytomegalovirus status from the catalog of TCR beta chain sequences. In a later analysis, TCR nucleotide sequences were compared against IMGT/GENE-DB human TR gene sequences so that V and J genes could be assigned. The TCRdist pipeline was used in a later analysis to assign CDR3 sequences and most-parsimonious VDJ recombination scenarios. In a later analysis, each TCR beta chain was defined by its CDR3 amino acid sequence together with its V-gene family, and reads lacking a unique V-gene family were excluded. A later analysis removed nearly 600 highly shared, low-generation-probability nucleotide sequences to deal with suspected cross-contamination and a sequencing artifact. A later analysis calculated a clonal expansion index for each public chain from normalized within-repertoire ranks of inferred template counts. In a later analysis, generation probabilities were computed using a VDJ recombination model fitted to out-of-frame rearrangements, and the results were checked against IGoR. In a later analysis, TCR-TCR, TCR-HLA and TCR-CMV co-occurrence was scored with hypergeometric tests, and a repertoire-size bias correction was applied to TCR pairs. False discovery rates were estimated in a later analysis by permuting HLA or CMV assignments 20 times. In a later analysis, co-occurring TCRs were grouped using DBSCAN, and TCRdist sequence similarity was added for clustering within HLA-allele-positive subsets. For co-occurrence clustering, repertoires with fewer than 30,000 or more than 120,000 public chains were excluded, along with about five repertoires with anomalous nucleotide sharing. The table was pulled from immuneACCESS by TCRdb, which kept in-frame rearrangements only. Such tables lose some clones; where checked, under half of the loss comes from unresolved V genes, and the rest has no known cause. V and J calls plus clone size are reproduced from that table; the DNA served to infer D and trimming. This sample holds 150,000 to 200,000 clones; 70% to 80% were observed only once. Jointly, the top ten make up about 1.5% of the sample.

The cohort was made up of hundreds of healthy bone marrow donors. At the time of sampling, all cohort members were nominally healthy, though unrecorded immune exposures were likely present. The donor tested CMV seropositive and was one of the 289 seropositive cohort members. Each donor provided a peripheral blood sample, and peripheral blood mononuclear cells were used for TCR beta sequencing. Genomic DNA was extracted from the blood cell samples with the Qiagen DNeasy Blood Extraction Kit. In regard to this clone: The antigen it binds to is not known. No qualities accompany the bases; no much larger clone lies one base away.

The sample comprised PBMCs. The sequence was obtained from a woman under 40 in good health and CMV-seropositive.

The nucleotides are TGTGCCAGCTCACCCCCACGGGGACAGTCTGGAAACACCATATATTTT. Translation gives CASSPPRGQSGNTIYF. The V and J genes are TRBV18 and TRBJ1-3, and 7 junction bases match TRBD1. Per the germline V gene, KGHSH is the CDR1 and LQKENI is the CDR2. From cysteine to phenylalanine, the CDR3 is 16 amino acids long. Of the read, only the CDR3 DNA is kept; its 48 bases are in frame from base 1. Clipping removes 3 bases from V and 1 base from J, with 6 as the unmatched junction base count.